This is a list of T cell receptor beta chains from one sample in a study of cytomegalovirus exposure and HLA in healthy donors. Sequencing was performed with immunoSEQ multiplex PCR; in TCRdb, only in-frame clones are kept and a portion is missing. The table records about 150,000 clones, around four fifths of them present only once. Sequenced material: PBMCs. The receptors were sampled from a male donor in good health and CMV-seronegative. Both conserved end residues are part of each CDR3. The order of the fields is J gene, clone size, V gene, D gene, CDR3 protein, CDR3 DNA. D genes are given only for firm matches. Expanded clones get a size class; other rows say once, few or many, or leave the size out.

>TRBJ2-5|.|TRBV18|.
CASSPPGGNQETQYF
TGTGCCAGCTCACCACCAGGCGGGAACCAAGAGACCCAGTACTTC
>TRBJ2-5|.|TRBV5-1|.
CASSMGPRGETQYF
TGCGCCAGCAGCATGGGACCTAGAGGGGAGACCCAGTACTTC
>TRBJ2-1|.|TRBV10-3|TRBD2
CAISYSGNNEQFF
TGTGCCATCAGTTACAGCGGGAACAATGAGCAGTTCTTC
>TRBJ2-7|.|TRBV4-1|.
CASSQGPGTYEQYF
TGCGCCAGCAGCCAAGGGCCGGGGACCTACGAGCAGTACTTC
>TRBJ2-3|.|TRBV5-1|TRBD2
CASSWRLAGHEVESSDTQYF
TGCGCCAGCAGCTGGAGGCTAGCGGGGCACGAGGTCGAGTCATCAGATACGCAGTATTTT
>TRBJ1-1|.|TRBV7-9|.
CASSRLQGSEAFF
TGTGCCAGCAGCCGCCTACAGGGCTCTGAAGCTTTCTTT
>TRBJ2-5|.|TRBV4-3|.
CASSQDRGNQYF
TGCGCCAGCAGCCAAGATAGGGGGAACCAGTACTTC
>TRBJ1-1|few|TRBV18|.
CASSPQGGSTEAFF
TGTGCCAGCTCACCACAGGGTGGGAGCACTGAAGCTTTCTTT
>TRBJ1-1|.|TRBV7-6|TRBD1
CASSPQGTGQGAFF
TGTGCCAGCAGCCCCCAAGGGACAGGGCAAGGAGCTTTCTTT
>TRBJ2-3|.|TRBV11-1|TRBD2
CASSFGLAGGPKDTQYF
TGTGCCAGCAGCTTTGGACTAGCGGGGGGGCCGAAAGATACGCAGTATTTT
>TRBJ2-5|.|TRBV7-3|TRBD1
CASSFRTGEQETQYF
TGTGCCAGCAGCTTTAGGACAGGGGAACAAGAGACCCAGTACTTC
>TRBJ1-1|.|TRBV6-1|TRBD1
CASSRTGGPAFF
TGTGCCAGCAGCAGGACAGGTGGCCCAGCTTTCTTT
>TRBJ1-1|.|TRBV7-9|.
CASTPTENTEAFF
TGTGCCAGCACTCCGACAGAGAACACTGAAGCTTTCTTT
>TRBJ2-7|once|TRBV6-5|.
CASSLRLPPRYEQYF
TGTGCCAGCAGTCTCCGACTCCCCCCCCGCTACGAGCAGTACTTC
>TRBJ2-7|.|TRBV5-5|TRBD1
CASSPGQPPYEQYF
TGTGCCAGCAGCCCGGGACAGCCCCCCTACGAGCAGTACTTC
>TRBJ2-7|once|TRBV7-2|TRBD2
CASSQRFGGGTMSYEQYF
TGTGCCAGCAGCCAACGCTTCGGCGGGGGGACAATGTCATACGAGCAGTACTTC
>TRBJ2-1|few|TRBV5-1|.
CASSPPAALFFSSYNEQFF
TGCGCCAGCAGCCCTCCAGCGGCGCTCTTTTTTAGCTCCTACAATGAGCAGTTCTTC
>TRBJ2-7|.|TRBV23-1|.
CASSQLTVGADYEQYF
TGCGCCAGCAGTCAATTAACGGTGGGAGCGGACTACGAGCAGTACTTC
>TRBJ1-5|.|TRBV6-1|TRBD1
CASSGRTGGTQPQHF
TGTGCCAGCAGTGGCCGAACAGGGGGCACTCAGCCCCAGCATTTT
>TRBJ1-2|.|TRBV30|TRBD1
CAWRGQGSATPRLLYYGYTF
TGTGCCTGGCGGGGACAGGGATCGGCCACACCCCGGCTCCTCTACTATGGCTACACCTTC
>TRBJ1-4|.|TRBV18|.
CASSPPAVQGATNEKLFF
TGTGCCAGCTCACCACCGGCCGTTCAGGGCGCAACTAATGAAAAACTGTTTTTT
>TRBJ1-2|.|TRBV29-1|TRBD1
CSVGQSPNYGYTF
TGCAGCGTGGGACAGTCGCCTAACTATGGCTACACCTTC
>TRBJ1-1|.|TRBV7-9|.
CSSSGLMNTEAFF
TGTTCCAGCAGTGGGCTAATGAACACTGAAGCTTTCTTT
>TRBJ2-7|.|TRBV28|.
CASSFRTKYEQYF
TGTGCCAGCAGTTTCCGAACTAAATACGAGCAGTACTTC
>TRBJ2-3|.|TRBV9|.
CASSVVAGSTDTQYF
TGTGCCAGCAGCGTAGTTGCGGGGAGCACAGATACGCAGTATTTT
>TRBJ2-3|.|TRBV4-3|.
CASSDGDGGQRGGGTDTQYF
TGCGCCAGCAGTGATGGGGACGGAGGACAGAGGGGGGGTGGCACAGATACGCAGTATTTT
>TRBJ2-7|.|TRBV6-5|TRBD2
CASTRAGGREQYF
TGTGCCTCTACCAGAGCGGGAGGTCGCGAGCAGTACTTC
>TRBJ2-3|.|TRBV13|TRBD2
CASSPTSGVGADTQYF
TGTGCCAGCAGCCCGACTAGCGGGGTCGGTGCGGATACGCAGTATTTT
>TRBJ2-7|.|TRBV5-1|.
CASSFAFSSYEQYF
TGCGCCAGCAGCTTCGCTTTTAGCTCCTACGAGCAGTACTTC
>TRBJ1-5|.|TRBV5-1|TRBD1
CASSRGTGGDQPQHF
TGCGCCAGCAGCCGTGGGACAGGGGGGGATCAGCCCCAGCATTTT
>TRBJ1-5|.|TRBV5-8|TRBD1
CASSSRDSTNQPQHF
TGTGCCAGCAGCTCACGGGACAGTACCAATCAGCCCCAGCATTTT
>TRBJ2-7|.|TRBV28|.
CATSPSGHNYEQYF
TGTGCCACCAGCCCCTCGGGACACAACTACGAGCAGTACTTC
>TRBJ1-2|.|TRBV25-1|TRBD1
CASSEPGQVVEYGYTF
TGTGCCAGCAGTGAACCCGGACAGGTAGTAGAATATGGCTACACCTTC
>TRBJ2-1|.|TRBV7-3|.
CASSLSGGGNNEQFF
TGTGCCAGCAGCTTAAGTGGAGGAGGGAACAATGAGCAGTTCTTC
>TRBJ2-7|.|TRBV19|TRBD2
CASSMRSGRYYEQYF
TGTGCCAGTAGTATGCGCAGCGGGAGGTATTACGAGCAGTACTTC
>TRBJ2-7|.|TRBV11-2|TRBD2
CASSLIGQGGYEQYF
TGTGCCAGCAGCTTAATCGGGCAGGGAGGGTACGAGCAGTACTTC
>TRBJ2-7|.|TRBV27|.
CASIDRGRGGRVDEQYF
TGTGCCAGCATAGACAGGGGACGTGGCGGGAGGGTCGACGAGCAGTACTTC
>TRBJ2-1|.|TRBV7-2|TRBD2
CASSLKLAGDHEQFF
TGTGCCAGCAGCTTAAAGCTAGCGGGAGATCATGAGCAGTTCTTC
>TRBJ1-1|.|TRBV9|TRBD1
CASSAPRQGGNTEAFF
TGTGCCAGCAGCGCCCCAAGACAGGGAGGGAACACTGAAGCTTTCTTT
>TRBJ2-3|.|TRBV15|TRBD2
CATSPHWGGLGTDTQYF
TGTGCCACCAGCCCCCACTGGGGGGGACTAGGGACAGATACGCAGTATTTT
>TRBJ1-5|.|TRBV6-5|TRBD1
CASRPDRDNQPQHF
TGTGCCAGCAGGCCCGACAGGGACAATCAGCCCCAGCATTTT
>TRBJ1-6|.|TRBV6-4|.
CASSRGGSLNSPLHF
TGTGCCAGCAGTCGAGGTGGCTCCCTAAATTCACCCCTCCACTTT
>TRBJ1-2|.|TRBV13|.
CASSLDRNYGYTF
TGTGCCAGCAGCTTAGACAGAAACTATGGCTACACCTTC
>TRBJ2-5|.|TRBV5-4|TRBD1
CASSLALGTVKETQYF
TGTGCCAGCAGCTTGGCCCTAGGGACAGTCAAAGAGACCCAGTACTTC
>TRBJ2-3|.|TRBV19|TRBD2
CASSGPGTSGRPDTQYF
TGTGCCAGTAGTGGACCGGGGACTAGCGGGAGGCCCGATACGCAGTATTTT
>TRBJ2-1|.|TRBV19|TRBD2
CASQGLAGYNEQFF
TGTGCCAGTCAAGGGCTAGCGGGCTACAATGAGCAGTTCTTC
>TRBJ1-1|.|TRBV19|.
CASSEGWGGAGNTEAFF
TGTGCCAGTAGCGAAGGGTGGGGAGGGGCTGGGAACACTGAAGCTTTCTTT
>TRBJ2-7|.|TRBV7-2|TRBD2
CASSLGLAGGTYEQYF
TGTGCCAGCAGCTTAGGACTAGCGGGGGGGACCTACGAGCAGTACTTC
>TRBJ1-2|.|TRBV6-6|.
CASSWGKGYDYGYTF
TGTGCCAGCAGTTGGGGCAAGGGCTACGACTATGGCTACACCTTC
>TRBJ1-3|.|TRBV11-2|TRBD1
CASSPTTGYGNTIYF
TGTGCCAGCAGCCCGACGACAGGGTACGGAAACACCATATATTTT
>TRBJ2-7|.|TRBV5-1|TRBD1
CASSRPGTGRYEQYF
TGCGCCAGCAGCCGTCCCGGGACAGGCCGCTACGAGCAGTACTTC
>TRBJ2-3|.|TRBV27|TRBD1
CASRVSLGTGVDTQYF
TGTGCCAGCAGAGTCTCCCTCGGGACAGGGGTAGATACGCAGTATTTT
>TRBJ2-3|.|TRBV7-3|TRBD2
CASSHGTSRDTQYF
TGTGCCAGCAGCCACGGGACTAGCAGAGATACGCAGTATTTT
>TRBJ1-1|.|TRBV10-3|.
CAISDYIGTPNTEAFF
TGTGCCATCAGTGATTACATCGGGACACCGAACACTGAAGCTTTCTTT
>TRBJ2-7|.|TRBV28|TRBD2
CASSQFSGRLPEQYF
TGTGCCAGCAGTCAGTTCAGCGGGAGGCTTCCCGAGCAGTACTTC
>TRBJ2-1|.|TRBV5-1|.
CASSANLFSYNEQFF
TGCGCCAGCAGCGCCAACTTGTTCTCCTACAATGAGCAGTTCTTC
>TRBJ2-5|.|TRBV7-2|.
CASSLGASAWSETQYF
TGTGCCAGCAGCTTAGGAGCTAGCGCCTGGTCGGAGACCCAGTACTTC
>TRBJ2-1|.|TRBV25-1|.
CASSTPGGEQFF
TGTGCCAGCAGTACCCCCGGGGGTGAGCAGTTCTTC
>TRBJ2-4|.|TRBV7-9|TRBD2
CSSSSGLAGTVDKNIQYF
TGTTCCAGCAGCTCCGGACTAGCGGGAACCGTGGACAAAAACATTCAGTACTTC
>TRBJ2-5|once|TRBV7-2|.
CASSLVGLQETQYF
TGTGCCAGCAGCCTGGTCGGACTCCAAGAGACCCAGTACTTC